These 25 T cell receptor beta chains originate from one sample sequenced in a study of blood T cells in healthy people across ages. The use of a sample-barcoded 5' primer and a J-beta primer mix characterized a second PCR of roughly 6 to 11 cycles. TCRdb itself ran the 5' RACE reads through MiXCR, one entry per CDR3 protein. Of roughly 650,000 distinct CDR3 sequences in the sample, 32% are singletons; the top ten hold 15% to 17%. The sequenced sample consisted of blood. The source of these receptors is a woman aged 80 or over in good health.

This clonotype has a single count. One base away lies a much larger clone, so this may be a sequencing read error. The V gene is TRBV10-2, the J gene TRBJ2-1; 10 bases fit TRBD2. The J call is doubtful: the DNA matches TRBJ2-7 better. The V gene's germline CDR1 is WSHSY and CDR2 SAAADI. The CDR3 extends over 15 amino acids. The CDR3 protein is CATQIAGGAYNEQYF. The DNA of the CDR3 is TGCGCCACCCAAATAGCGGGGGGCGCCTACAATGAGCAGTACTTC.

The rearrangement links TRBV6-2 or TRBV6-3 to TRBJ1-1; D uncertain. The V gene's germline CDR1 is MNHEY and CDR2 SVGEGT. With 3 bases removed from V and 2 bases from J, the gap between germline ends came to 19 bases. This CDR3 comprises 17 residues. CDR3 region: CASSYLRSLPTNTEAFF. The CDR3 nucleotides read TGTGCCAGCAGTTATCTGAGGTCCCTCCCGACCAACACTGAAGCTTTCTTT.

This clonotype was counted ten times or more. The gene calls are TRBV5-5 and TRBJ2-7, with D perhaps TRBD1 or TRBD2 (5 bases each). The germline V gene has CDR1 SGHKS and CDR2 YYEKEE (reference sequence). The CDR3 covers 14 residues. V was shortened by 6 bases and J by 1 base, with 14 bases between the two germline ends. CDR3 in amino acids: CASNRDPGSYEQYF. CDR3 in DNA: TGTGCCAGCAACCGGGACCCGGGGTCCTACGAGCAGTACTTC.

This clonotype was found many times. The rearrangement links TRBV5-4 to TRBJ2-1; TRBD1 matches at 9 bases. Germline V gives CDR1 SGHNT, CDR2 YYREEE (reference sequence). J lost 4 bases, V lost 4 bases, and 6 bases had no gene match. The CDR3 totals 15 residues. The CDR3 loop is CASSEGQGVYNEQFF. CDR3 DNA: TGTGCCAGCAGCGAGGGACAGGGAGTGTACAATGAGCAGTTCTTC.

J is TRBJ2-7 and V is TRBV20-1, with D possibly being TRBD2 (5 bases). This CDR3 is 13 amino acids long. Per germline, CDR1 DFQATT and CDR2 SNEGSKA (reference sequence). V was clipped by 3 bases and J by 4 bases, with 13 bases between them. The CDR3 sequence is CSASQVLAYEQYF. The CDR3 bases are TGCAGTGCTAGTCAAGTCTTAGCGTACGAGCAGTACTTC.

In its sample, this clonotype was seen a few times. CDR3 region: CASSSRLAGEVDTQYF. In nucleotides, the CDR3 is TGTGCCAGCAGTTCTCGACTAGCGGGGGAGGTAGATACGCAGTATTTT. V usage is TRBV27 and J usage is TRBJ2-3; 12 nucleotides align to TRBD2. J was trimmed by 5 bases and V by 4 bases; bases with no gene match: 7. This CDR3 region has 16 residues. Germline CDR1 reads MNHEY; CDR2 reads SMNVEV (reference sequence).

This clonotype was detected ten times or more. J is TRBJ2-7 and V is TRBV6-5, with 7 bases fitting TRBD1. The CDR3 is made up of 15 amino acids. Per germline, CDR1 MNHEY and CDR2 SVGAGI. After removal of 0 bases from V and 5 bases from J, the junction contained 7 bases not matched to a gene. The CDR3 loop reads CASSYSGDSRNEQYF. The CDR3 DNA reads as TGTGCCAGCAGTTACTCAGGGGACAGTCGGAACGAGCAGTACTTC.

The chain links TRBV7-2 to TRBJ2-4; the D gene is possibly TRBD2 (5 bases). The J call could be wrong; TRBJ2-7 is a better fit for the DNA end. The CDR3 runs to 16 residues. Germline CDR1 reads SGHTA; CDR2 reads FQGNSA. As DNA, the CDR3 is TGTGCCAGCAGCTTAGTGGCGGGCAGGATGGGGTACGAGCAGTACTTC. Translating gives CASSLVAGRMGYEQYF.

This sequence joins TRBV7-2 and TRBJ2-4, with a possible D match to TRBD1 (5 bases). This CDR3 spans 15 amino acids. V lost 1 base and J lost 13, with 20 bases in between. Germline V gene sequence: CDR1 SGHTA, CDR2 FQGNSA. CDR3 in DNA: TGTGCCAGCAGCTTAGAATTCCGCAGGGTGCAAGAGCAGTACTTC. Protein: CASSLEFRRVQEQYF. The whole variable domain, remainder taken from reference TRBV7-2 and TRBJ2-4, is GAGVSQSPSNKVTEKGKDVELRCDPISGHTALYWYRQSLGQGLEFLIYFQGNSAPDKSGLPSDRFSAERTGGSVSTLTIQRTQQEDSAVYLCASSLEFRRVQEQYFGAGTRLSVL.

This clonotype was seen only a few times. This sequence joins TRBV5-1 and TRBJ2-1; 11 bases line up with TRBD2. The J call could be wrong; TRBJ2-7 is a better fit for the DNA end. There are 15 residues in the CDR3. Germline assignment: CDR1 SGHRS and CDR2 YFSETQ. In nucleotides, the CDR3 is TGCGCCAGCAGCCCCGGGACTAGCGGTTACAATGAGCAGTACTTC. It translates to CASSPGTSGYNEQYF.

This clonotype was detected a few times. The chain has TRBV6-2 or TRBV6-3 and TRBJ1-1, with TRBD1 identical over 7 bases. Germline V CDR1 and CDR2: MNHEY, SVGEGT. This CDR3 is 17 amino acids long. The trim removed 2 bases at V and 1 base at J, leaving 10 bases unmatched. The DNA for the CDR3 is TGTGCCAGCAGTTACCCCCAAGGGGGCGGTGGGAACACTGAAGCTTTCTTT. As protein: CASSYPQGGGGNTEAFF.

This clonotype has ten or more counts. The genes are TRBV20-1 and TRBJ2-6, with a weak D call TRBD1 (6 bases). V dropped 4 bases and J dropped 0 bases, with 16 bases sitting between them. The CDR3 loop spans 17 amino acids. In germline, CDR1 is DFQATT, CDR2 SNEGSKA (reference sequence). The CDR3 here is CSAIPGHLSSGANVLTF. CDR3 nucleotide sequence: TGCAGTGCTATCCCGGGACACCTTTCCTCTGGGGCCAACGTCCTGACTTTC.

This clonotype came up many times. V and J are TRBV18 and TRBJ2-1, with 13 bases identical to TRBD2. With 6 bases clipped from V and 6 bases from J, the junction kept 5 bases outside the gene matches. CDR1 and CDR2 (germline): KGHSH, LQKENI. CDR3 length: 15 residues. The CDR3 loop is CASSPTSGGANEQFF. CDR3 DNA sequence: TGTGCCAGCTCCCCTACTAGCGGGGGGGCCAATGAGCAGTTCTTC.

This clonotype was found once. The V call is TRBV12-3 or TRBV12-4, the J call TRBJ1-1; TRBD1 agrees at 8 bases. The CDR3 sequence is 12 residues long. Trimming took 6 bases from V and 9 from J; bases not matched to a gene: 6. The DNA for the CDR3 is TGTGCCAGCAGGTGGGGACAGGTACAAGCTTTCTTT. Its protein product is CASRWGQVQAFF.

Concerning this clonotype itself: A much larger clone lies one base from this, so it may be a read error. This chain uses TRBV9 with TRBJ1-2; D gene unclear. Germline loops: CDR1 SGDLS, CDR2 YYNGEE. The CDR3 is 13 amino acids. CDR3 coding DNA: TGTGCCGGCAGCGTAGGCACGGACTATGGCTACACCTTC. Its protein product is CAGSVGTDYGYTF.

With regard to this clonotype: Germline is not matched at one junction end, which may reflect a read error. The J gene is TRBJ2-1, the V gene TRBV5-1; 9 nucleotides match TRBD1. The J call may not be correct, given that the DNA end is closer to TRBJ2-7. The CDR3 loop spans 16 amino acids. The germline V gene has CDR1 SGHRS and CDR2 YFSETQ. The CDR3 protein is CAGSIMDRGTGNEQYF. The CDR3 DNA follows: TGCGCCGGCAGCATAATGGACAGGGGTACCGGGAATGAGCAGTACTTC.

As DNA, the CDR3 is TGTGCCACCAGCAGAGAGAAGGGGACACCGAGTTTACCCGCAACTAATGAAAAACTGTTTTTT. This gives the protein CATSREKGTPSLPATNEKLFF. This chain joins TRBV15 and TRBJ1-4, with D possibly being TRBD1 (6 bases). The CDR3 covers 21 residues. V was trimmed by 0 bases and J by 0 bases, leaving 23 bases between them. The germline CDR1 and CDR2 sequences are LNHNV and YYDKDF (reference sequence).

The V call is TRBV11-2, the J call TRBJ2-6; 11 bases fit TRBD2. V lost 4 bases, J lost 0 bases, and 14 bases stayed unmatched. Germline V CDR1 and CDR2: SGHAT, FQNNGV. CDR3 length equals 21 residues. The CDR3 region is CASSSSIPGLAESSGANVLTF. The CDR3, as DNA: TGTGCCAGCAGCTCGTCGATACCGGGACTAGCGGAGAGCTCTGGGGCCAACGTCCTGACTTTC.

The rearrangement uses TRBV23-1 and TRBJ2-7; 8 positions agree with TRBD2. TRBV23-1 is annotated as an ORF whose role is uncertain. J was trimmed by 3 bases and V by 6 bases; bases with no gene match: 10. The CDR3 is 15 residues long. CDR3 bases: TGCGCCAGCAGGGGCCCAAGCGGGAGTAACTACGAGCAGTACTTC. Its protein product is CASRGPSGSNYEQYF.

The chain employs TRBV7-2 and TRBJ2-1; TRBD2 is a possible D gene (6 bases). Germline V gene sequence: CDR1 SGHTA, CDR2 FQGNSA. This CDR3 is built from 15 residues. The germline V and J ends were trimmed by 5 bases and 5 bases, with 16 bases remaining between them. The CDR3 here is CASSVGNPGDNEQFF. CDR3 DNA sequence: TGTGCCAGCAGCGTGGGTAACCCGGGGGACAATGAGCAGTTCTTC.

The chain carries TRBV5-1 and TRBJ2-5; the D gene is possibly TRBD2 (6 bases). The J call could be wrong; TRBJ2-7 is a better fit for the DNA end. Germline assignment: CDR1 SGHRS and CDR2 YFSETQ. The CDR3 runs 14 residues. This CDR3 is CASGRGTPTYEQYF. Here the CDR3 DNA reads TGCGCCAGCGGCCGGGGGACTCCCACCTACGAGCAGTACTTC.

V usage is TRBV20-1 and J usage is TRBJ2-3; 9 nucleotides align to TRBD2. V lost 6 bases to trimming and J lost 3 bases; unmatched junction nucleotides: 13. Germline CDR1 DFQATT, CDR2 SNEGSKA (reference sequence). This CDR3 has 16 amino acids. The CDR3 loop reads CSAPPVSSGETDTQYF. The DNA for the CDR3 is TGCAGTGCCCCTCCGGTTTCTAGCGGGGAAACAGATACGCAGTATTTT.

This clonotype was counted many times. The chain uses TRBV20-1 and TRBJ1-5; TRBD1 aligns across 8 bases. With V trimmed by 4 bases and J by 0 bases, 8 bases remained unmatched. This CDR3 spans 16 amino acids. Germline CDR1 DFQATT, CDR2 SNEGSKA (reference sequence). CDR3 loop: CSAMDRAGPSNQPQHF. DNA for the CDR3: TGCAGTGCTATGGACAGGGCAGGGCCTAGCAATCAGCCCCAGCATTTT.

This clonotype was detected only a few times. The chain links TRBV30 to TRBJ1-2, with unresolved D. The germline V and J ends were trimmed by 5 bases and 0 bases, with 16 bases remaining between them. The CDR3 sequence is 15 residues long. Germline CDR1 is GTSNPN and CDR2 is SVGIG (reference sequence). The CDR3 bases are TGTGCCTGGTCCCTCAGCGGAGGATCTAACTATGGCTACACCTTC. As protein: CAWSLSGGSNYGYTF.

The chain couples TRBV30 to TRBJ2-5; 10 nucleotides agree with TRBD1. The CDR3 contains 15 residues. The germline gives CDR1 GTSNPN, CDR2 SVGIG (reference sequence). After removal of 2 bases from V and 1 base from J, the junction contained 4 bases not matched to a gene. The CDR3 DNA is TGTGCCTGGAGTCCGGGACAGGGGTCCCAAGAGACCCAGTACTTC. Translating it yields CAWSPGQGSQETQYF.